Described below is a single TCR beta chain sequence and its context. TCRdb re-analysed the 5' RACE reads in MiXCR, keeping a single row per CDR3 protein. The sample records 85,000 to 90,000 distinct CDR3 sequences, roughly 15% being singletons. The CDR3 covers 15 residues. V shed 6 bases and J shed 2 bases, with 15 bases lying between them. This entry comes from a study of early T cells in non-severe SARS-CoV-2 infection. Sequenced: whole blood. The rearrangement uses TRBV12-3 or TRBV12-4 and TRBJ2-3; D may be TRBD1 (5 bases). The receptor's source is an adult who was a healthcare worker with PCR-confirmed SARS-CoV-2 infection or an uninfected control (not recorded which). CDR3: CASSPDLGATDTQYF. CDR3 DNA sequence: TGTGCCAGCAGCCCGGATTTAGGGGCCACAGATACGCAGTATTTT.